Below, one TCR beta chain is given with its context. In germline, CDR1 is SGHVS, CDR2 FQNEAQ. J lost 5 bases, V lost 2 bases, and 6 bases had no gene match. The CDR3 spans 16 residues. These data are taken from a study of OX40 agonist ivuxolimab in advanced cancers. Profiled with immunoSEQ multiplex PCR; TCRdb holds only in-frame clones, not every one. The sample shows roughly 80,000 clones, more than 70% of them seen only once. The chain employs TRBV7-8 and TRBJ2-1; 10 nucleotides line up with TRBD1. This clonotype was obtained from an adult with an advanced solid tumor such as melanoma, head and neck, liver or kidney cancer. The starting material was CD4+ or CD8+ T cells sorted from blood, obtained in a trial of the OX40 agonist ivuxolimab. CDR3 amino acids: CASSLRGGQGNNEQFF. CDR3 nucleotide sequence: TGTGCCAGCAGCTTAAGAGGGGGACAGGGGAACAATGAGCAGTTCTTC.